The next 4 T cell receptor beta chains were all read from a single sample in a study of CD8+ T cells in alopecia areata. Extracted RNA was reverse transcribed into cDNA, the sequencing template. Assay used: immunoSEQ multiplex PCR; TCRdb lists only in-frame clones, some missing. The sample has 12,000 or so clones, around 60% seen once. Alopecia areata patients provided lesional scalp punch biopsies and peripheral blood, both collected for the study. Sequencing was done on a sample of skin. The receptor set was obtained from a human donor with alopecia areata.

In regard to this clone: The same CDR3 arises from other DNA sequences in this sample as well. V gene TRBV27 combines with J gene TRBJ1-1; D is uncertain. V was clipped by 2 bases and J by 1 base, with 5 bases between them. From germline, CDR1 is MNHEY and CDR2 SMNVEV (reference sequence). The CDR3 is 13 residues long. In DNA, the CDR3 is TGTGCCAGCAGTTTAGAGAGGAACACTGAAGCTTTCTTT. Encoded protein: CASSLERNTEAFF.

Turning to this clone: The junction shows a germline mismatch at one end, possibly a read error. In DNA form, the CDR3 reads TGTACCAGCAGAGTCCTCGGGGTGGTGGGGGAGCAGTACTTC. Translated: CTSRVLGVVGEQYF. This sequence joins TRBV27 and TRBJ2-7, with a weak D call TRBD2 (5 bases). The CDR3 has 14 amino acids. CDR1 MNHEY and CDR2 SMNVEV come from the germline V gene (reference sequence).

The chain has TRBV7-2 and TRBJ2-3, with 8 bases aligning to TRBD2. The germline gives CDR1 SGHTA, CDR2 FQGNSA. This CDR3 contains 15 residues. J was trimmed by 5 bases and V by 2 bases; bases with no gene match: 6. Here the CDR3 reads CASSLREGGKDTQYF. CDR3 coding DNA: TGTGCCAGCAGCTTACGGGAGGGGGGAAAAGATACGCAGTATTTT.

In regard to this clone: Being one base from a much bigger clone, this may be a read error. Other DNA variants within this sample encode the same CDR3. The chain carries TRBV4-1 and TRBJ2-7; 10 bases align to TRBD2. Germline V CDR1 and CDR2: MGHRA, YSYEKL. This CDR3 spans 16 amino acids. V lost 0 bases to trimming and J lost 4 bases; unmatched junction nucleotides: 6. CDR3 bases: TGCGCCAGCAGCCAAGATGCGATAGCGGGGGGTTACGAGCAGTACTTC. Translated: CASSQDAIAGGYEQYF.